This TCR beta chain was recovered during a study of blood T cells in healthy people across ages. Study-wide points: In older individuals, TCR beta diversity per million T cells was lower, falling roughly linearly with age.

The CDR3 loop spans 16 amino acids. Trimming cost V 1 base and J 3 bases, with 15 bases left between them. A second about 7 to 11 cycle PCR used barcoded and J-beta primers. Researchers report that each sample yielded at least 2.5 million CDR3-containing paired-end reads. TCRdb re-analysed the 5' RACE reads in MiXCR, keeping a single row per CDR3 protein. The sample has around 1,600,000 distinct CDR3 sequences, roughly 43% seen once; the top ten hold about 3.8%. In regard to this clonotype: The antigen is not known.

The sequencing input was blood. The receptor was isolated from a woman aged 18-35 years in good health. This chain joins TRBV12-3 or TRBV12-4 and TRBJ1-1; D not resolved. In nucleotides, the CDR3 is TGTGCCAGCAGTTTAGGGGCCGGACTCATGGACACTGAAGCTTTCTTT. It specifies CASSLGAGLMDTEAFF.